Each of the 12 T cell receptor beta chains below was sequenced from the same sample in a study of T cell repertoires in cytomegalovirus infection. TCRdb reanalysed the reads using MiXCR and keeps one entry per CDR3 protein. The sample has 200,000 to 300,000 distinct CDR3 sequences; 9.1% are singletons. The material sequenced was PBMCs. The receptor source for this set is a human donor in good health (CMV status not recorded). Some clones in this sample may be carry-over from other donors' samples.

The chain uses TRBV7-2 and TRBJ1-5; no clear D. Germline assignment: CDR1 SGHTA and CDR2 FQGNSA. Deletions cut 5 bases from V and 7 bases from J, with 12 bases between. This CDR3 comprises 13 residues. The CDR3 nucleotides read TGTGCCAGCAGCGCAGGCCCAGGACAGCCCCAGCATTTT. This translates into CASSAGPGQPQHF.

In this sample, this clonotype turned up many times. This sequence joins TRBV7-3 and TRBJ2-5, with 15 nucleotides matching TRBD2. CDR3 size: 16 residues. Losses at the gene ends were 5 bases for V and 2 bases for J; bases not matched to a gene: 3. Germline-derived CDR1 and CDR2 are SGHTA and FQGTGA. In DNA, the CDR3 is TGTGCCAGCAGCCCGGGACTAGCGGGGGGTCAAGAGACCCAGTACTTC. Protein sequence: CASSPGLAGGQETQYF.

The table lists this clonotype with a few counts. The V call is TRBV28, the J call TRBJ1-2; tentatively, D is TRBD1 (6 bases). The CDR3 covers 13 residues. The germline V gene encodes CDR1 MDHEN and CDR2 SYDVKM. V was cut by 7 bases and J by 8 bases, with 17 bases left in between. The CDR3 DNA is TGTGCCAGCACTAAACGGGGGCGCGGGGGCTACACCTTC. It yields the protein CASTKRGRGGYTF.

This clonotype was detected a few times. The J gene is TRBJ1-1, the V gene TRBV20-1; 7 positions match TRBD1. The CDR3 covers 14 residues. The junction had 7 bases not matched to a gene; V was cut back by 3 bases and J by 3 bases. CDR1 is DFQATT, CDR2 SNEGSKA, per germline (reference sequence). CDR3 loop: CSARPTGRHTEAFF. In nucleotides, the CDR3 is TGCAGTGCTAGGCCGACAGGGCGGCACACTGAAGCTTTCTTT.

This clonotype was seen ten or more times. V and J are TRBV6-2 or TRBV6-3 and TRBJ2-7; 10 bases map to TRBD2. V was pared by 5 bases and J by 2 bases, with 6 bases of the junction left unmatched. CDR3 length equals 15 residues. The germline V gene has CDR1 MNHEY and CDR2 SVGEGT. This CDR3 is CASSVAGGSTYEQYF. The DNA for the CDR3 is TGTGCCAGCAGTGTAGCGGGAGGCTCCACCTACGAGCAGTACTTC.

A few counts support this clonotype. CDR3 loop: CASSTTGDGYTF. The CDR3 region has the DNA TGTGCCAGCAGTACCACAGGGGATGGCTACACCTTC. The J gene is TRBJ1-2, the V gene TRBV6-2 or TRBV6-3, with 7 bases that match TRBD1. Losses at the gene ends were 5 bases for V and 6 bases for J; bases not matched to a gene: 3. Germline CDR1 is MNHEY and CDR2 is SVGEGT. The CDR3 covers 12 residues.

The table lists this clonotype with many counts. V gene TRBV7-2 combines with J gene TRBJ1-2; D remains unclear. In germline, CDR1 is SGHTA, CDR2 FQGNSA. This CDR3 has 14 residues. V lost 1 base and J 4 bases, leaving 10 bases between the germline ends. In DNA, the CDR3 is TGTGCCAGCAGCTTAGAGGAGTCGTTCTATGGCTACACCTTC. Amino acid sequence: CASSLEESFYGYTF.

This clonotype was found many times. The chain couples TRBV28 to TRBJ1-5; D possibly corresponds to TRBD1 (6 bases). The CDR3 covers 12 residues. The germline gives CDR1 MDHEN, CDR2 SYDVKM. V was clipped by 11 bases and J by 9 bases, with 17 bases between them. CDR3 amino acids: CAGLDSLGPQHF. In DNA form, the CDR3 reads TGTGCCGGCCTGGACAGTCTGGGGCCCCAGCATTTT.

The V call is TRBV25-1, the J call TRBJ2-5; D possibly corresponds to TRBD2 (7 bases). In germline, CDR1 is MGHDK, CDR2 SYGVNS. The CDR3 extends over 15 amino acids. The germline V and J ends were trimmed by 6 bases and 5 bases, with 19 bases remaining between them. The CDR3: CASSGGQGIRETQYF. CDR3 nucleotide sequence: TGTGCCAGCAGCGGGGGGCAGGGGATCAGGGAGACCCAGTACTTC.

This clonotype was counted ten times or more. The chain combines TRBV12-3 or TRBV12-4 with TRBJ1-1, with 7 bases fitting TRBD1. Trimming at V came to 8 bases and at J to 2 bases, leaving 11 bases not matched to a gene. This CDR3 is built from 15 residues. CDR3 coding DNA: TGTGCCAGCCGTGACAGGAGAGGGGGCAACACTGAAGCTTTCTTT. This gives the protein CASRDRRGGNTEAFF.

This clonotype showed up many times. The rearrangement joins TRBV6-2 or TRBV6-3 to TRBJ1-1; no clear D. This CDR3 spans 12 amino acids. V gave up 0 bases and J gave up 2 bases, with 1 base separating them. CDR1 and CDR2 from the germline V gene are MNHEY and SVGEGT. CDR3 in DNA: TGTGCCAGCAGTTACTCCAACACTGAAGCTTTCTTT. Protein product: CASSYSNTEAFF.

This clonotype has a count of ten or more. This chain connects TRBV7-2 to TRBJ2-1; perhaps TRBD1 as D (6 bases). Trimming cost V 5 bases and J 8 bases, with 19 bases left between them. This CDR3 region has 15 residues. The germline V gene encodes CDR1 SGHTA and CDR2 FQGNSA. CDR3 sequence reads: CASSLGPGVQYEQFF. In DNA, the CDR3 is TGTGCCAGCAGCCTAGGGCCAGGGGTACAATATGAGCAGTTCTTC.